Sequencing of this TCR beta chain was carried out in a study of early T cells in non-severe SARS-CoV-2 infection. Trimming cost V 6 bases and J 6 bases, with 6 bases left between them. Germline V gene sequence: CDR1 SGHAT, CDR2 FQNNGV. The length of the CDR3 is 12 residues. The protocol attached unique molecular identifiers to individual cDNA molecules. TCRdb fed the 5' RACE reads into MiXCR, producing one record per CDR3 protein. Counted here are some 89,000 distinct CDR3 sequences, 11% occurring once; the ten biggest clones make up around 4.6%. Whole-study results and caveats: Anti-spike CD8 specificities were favored by VDJdb matching, whose results missed private and CD4 specificities.

The sample holds many counts of this clonotype. Its antigen remains unidentified. This receptor was identified in an adult who was a healthcare worker with PCR-confirmed SARS-CoV-2 infection or an uninfected control (not recorded which). V usage is TRBV11-2 and J usage is TRBJ1-6; the D is unclear. Specimen: whole blood, collected at baseline. CDR3 DNA sequence: TGTGCCAGCAGAAAGGTTAATTCACCCCTCCACTTT. Protein sequence: CASRKVNSPLHF.